These T cell receptor beta chains were read from a single sample in a study of T cells in Graves' hyperthyroidism and ophthalmopathy. TCRdb reprocessed the multiplex PCR reads with MiXCR, giving one entry per CDR3 protein. The sample has a few hundred thousand distinct CDR3 sequences, around 42% seen once; the top ten hold around 17%. Sequencing used peripheral blood or thyroid tissue (not recorded which). These receptors all stem from an adult woman with Graves' disease, either hyperthyroidism or ophthalmopathy (not recorded which). CDR3s include the opening cysteine and the closing phenylalanine or tryptophan. The order of the fields is V gene, CDR3 length, D gene, clone size, J gene, CDR3 protein, CDR3 DNA. The D gene is left open where the match is weak. Only part of the rows carry a size: once, few, many, or a class if the clone is expanded.

v_call: TRBV20-1; cdr3_length: 14; d_call: TRBD2; clone_size: -; j_call: TRBJ2-7; cdr3_aa: CSAGLAGGPGEQYF; cdr3_nt: TGCAGTGCGGGACTAGCGGGAGGGCCTGGCGAGCAGTACTTC
v_call: TRBV10-3; cdr3_length: 15; d_call: -; clone_size: -; j_call: TRBJ2-7; cdr3_aa: CASSLVGVGTYEQYF; cdr3_nt: TGTGCCAGCAGTTTGGTAGGGGTCGGGACCTACGAGCAGTACTTC
v_call: TRBV20-1; cdr3_length: 15; d_call: -; clone_size: -; j_call: TRBJ2-2; cdr3_aa: CSAIQRGVYTGELFF; cdr3_nt: TGCAGTGCTATACAGCGAGGTGTATACACCGGGGAGCTGTTTTTT
v_call: TRBV5-4; cdr3_length: 13; d_call: -; clone_size: -; j_call: TRBJ1-1; cdr3_aa: CASSGMASTEAFF; cdr3_nt: TGTGCCAGCAGCGGGATGGCGAGCACTGAAGCTTTCTTT
v_call: TRBV24-1; cdr3_length: 15; d_call: TRBD1; clone_size: many; j_call: TRBJ1-3; cdr3_aa: CATSDPRGSGNTIYF; cdr3_nt: TGTGCCACCAGTGACCCCAGGGGGTCTGGAAACACCATATATTTT
v_call: TRBV2; cdr3_length: 15; d_call: -; clone_size: many; j_call: TRBJ1-5; cdr3_aa: CASRREGRSNQPQHF; cdr3_nt: TGTGCCAGCAGGCGTGAGGGACGTAGCAATCAGCCCCAGCATTTT
v_call: TRBV4-3; cdr3_length: 16; d_call: -; clone_size: -; j_call: TRBJ1-4; cdr3_aa: CASSQDPPGSEEKLFF; cdr3_nt: TGCGCCAGCAGCCAAGATCCCCCAGGGTCGGAAGAAAAACTGTTTTTT
v_call: TRBV10-3; cdr3_length: 14; d_call: -; clone_size: many; j_call: TRBJ2-2; cdr3_aa: CAIRRQGGAGELFF; cdr3_nt: TGTGCCATCAGGCGACAGGGCGGGGCCGGGGAGCTGTTTTTT
v_call: TRBV6-5; cdr3_length: 14; d_call: -; clone_size: few; j_call: TRBJ1-5; cdr3_aa: CAISERGGDQPQHF; cdr3_nt: TGTGCCATCAGTGAGCGGGGTGGTGATCAGCCCCAGCATTTT
v_call: TRBV19; cdr3_length: 15; d_call: TRBD1; clone_size: many; j_call: TRBJ2-7; cdr3_aa: CATQYTGTAAYEQYF; cdr3_nt: TGTGCCACCCAGTATACGGGGACAGCAGCCTACGAGCAGTACTTC
v_call: TRBV14; cdr3_length: 15; d_call: -; clone_size: -; j_call: TRBJ1-1; cdr3_aa: CASSPRLGSNTEAFF; cdr3_nt: TGTGCCAGCAGCCCCAGACTGGGATCGAACACTGAAGCTTTCTTT
v_call: TRBV2; cdr3_length: 13; d_call: -; clone_size: -; j_call: TRBJ1-5; cdr3_aa: CASLRGAGETQHF; cdr3_nt: TGTGCCAGCTTAAGGGGGGCCGGAGAGACCCAGCATTTT
v_call: TRBV2; cdr3_length: 14; d_call: TRBD1; clone_size: many; j_call: TRBJ2-5; cdr3_aa: CASSRQGGEETQYF; cdr3_nt: TGTGCCAGCAGTAGACAGGGGGGAGAAGAGACCCAGTACTTC
v_call: TRBV20-1; cdr3_length: 11; d_call: TRBD1; clone_size: -; j_call: TRBJ1-1; cdr3_aa: CSASWTGEAFF; cdr3_nt: TGCAGTGCTAGCTGGACAGGGGAAGCTTTCTTT
v_call: TRBV10-3; cdr3_length: 12; d_call: -; clone_size: many; j_call: TRBJ1-1; cdr3_aa: CAISVGRGEAFF; cdr3_nt: TGTGCCATCAGTGTGGGACGCGGAGAAGCTTTCTTT
v_call: TRBV24-1; cdr3_length: 16; d_call: TRBD2; clone_size: many; j_call: TRBJ2-2; cdr3_aa: CATSGTSPSNTGELFF; cdr3_nt: TGTGCCACGAGTGGGACTAGCCCGTCGAACACCGGGGAGCTGTTTTTT
v_call: TRBV10-3; cdr3_length: 16; d_call: TRBD1; clone_size: many; j_call: TRBJ1-2; cdr3_aa: CAISDWGTGAKDGYTF; cdr3_nt: TGTGCCATCAGTGACTGGGGGACAGGGGCTAAGGATGGCTACACCTTC
v_call: TRBV12-3/TRBV12-4; cdr3_length: 15; d_call: TRBD1; clone_size: -; j_call: TRBJ1-2; cdr3_aa: CASSFKGQTNYGYTF; cdr3_nt: TGTGCCAGCAGTTTTAAGGGACAGACAAACTATGGCTACACCTTC
v_call: TRBV20-1; cdr3_length: 14; d_call: -; clone_size: -; j_call: TRBJ2-7; cdr3_aa: CSAQDPWGVYEQYF; cdr3_nt: TGCAGTGCCCAAGATCCGTGGGGAGTATACGAGCAGTACTTC
v_call: TRBV20-1; cdr3_length: 13; d_call: TRBD1; clone_size: -; j_call: TRBJ1-1; cdr3_aa: CSAVGQGLTEAFF; cdr3_nt: TGCAGTGCCGTGGGACAGGGTCTCACTGAAGCTTTCTTT
v_call: TRBV9; cdr3_length: 15; d_call: -; clone_size: many; j_call: TRBJ2-6; cdr3_aa: CASSVLTTGANVLTF; cdr3_nt: TGTGCCAGCAGCGTGCTTACTACTGGGGCCAACGTCCTGACTTTC
v_call: TRBV28; cdr3_length: 13; d_call: -; clone_size: many; j_call: TRBJ2-5; cdr3_aa: CASSARGRRGQYF; cdr3_nt: TGTGCCAGCAGTGCCAGGGGCCGTCGAGGCCAGTACTTC